In its sample, the clone carrying this T cell receptor (beta chain) was seen a few times. V shed 4 bases, J shed 1 base, and the junction held 2 bases outside the gene matches. CDR3 size: 14 residues. In germline, CDR1 is MNHEY, CDR2 SMNVEV (reference sequence). This record comes from a study of cytomegalovirus exposure and HLA in healthy donors. Study details: Earlier, 100 million or so unique TCR beta sequences were recovered from 170 million or so T cells by an analysis.

Primers included in the PCR were 60 Vbeta and 13 Jbeta primers. This table comes from immunoSEQ multiplex PCR, and its TCRdb copy is limited to in-frame clones, with some not included. This sample has more than 80,000 clones, with about 70% found just once. The chain carries TRBV27 and TRBJ1-1, with 8 bases matching TRBD1. Input material: PBMCs. The sequence was collected from a female donor in good health and CMV-seronegative. Here the CDR3 DNA reads TGTGCCAGCAGTTACAGGGGGGCGAACACTGAAGCTTTCTTT. It is translated as CASSYRGANTEAFF.